Listed here is a single TCR beta chain. TCRdb's table, derived via immunoSEQ multiplex PCR, lists solely in-frame clones and lacks some. The sample has more than 300,000 clones, about 86% seen once. The data originate from a study of Ad26.COV2.S vaccination and SARS-CoV-2 variants. Treatment specified: around 19 received Ad26.COV2.S at low or high dose, single or two shots; about 5 received placebo; per-sample allocation not given. On day 63 after the first injection, vaccine and placebo recipients gave samples. The CDR3 extends over 15 amino acids. Germline loops: CDR1 GTSNPN, CDR2 SVGIG (reference sequence). Germline trimming cut 1 base from V and 8 bases from J; bases unmatched to any gene: 9.

The chain combines TRBV30 with TRBJ1-4, with TRBD1 matching over 8 bases. The source material was peripheral blood, sampled in a trial of Ad26.COV2.S vaccine versus placebo. The source is a person between 18 and 65 years old who received the Ad26.COV2.S COVID-19 vaccine or a placebo. CDR3 in DNA: TGTGCCTGGAGTGGTACGGACAGGGTTGGCGAAAAACTGTTTTTT. This encodes CAWSGTDRVGEKLFF.